The 5 T cell receptor beta chains in this list originate from one sample, sequenced in a study of monozygotic twins with cystic fibrosis. Assay: immunoSEQ multiplex PCR; the TCRdb copy retains only in-frame clones and omits some. The sample contains under 30,000 clones, approximately 96% of which appear only once. The sample was blood. The origin of the receptors is a girl aged 2-15 years with cystic fibrosis.

The chain has TRBV28 and TRBJ2-7; TRBD2 is a possible D gene (5 bases). Per germline, CDR1 MDHEN and CDR2 SYDVKM. V was clipped by 6 bases and J by 2 bases, with 8 bases between them. This CDR3 has 12 residues. CDR3 bases: TGTGCCAGCAGCCGGAGGCCCTACGAGCAGTACTTC. Translation gives CASSRRPYEQYF.

The chain couples TRBV29-1 to TRBJ1-1; D is perhaps TRBD1 (5 bases). The V gene lost 1 base and the J gene lost 6 bases, with 12 bases spanning the gap. This CDR3 spans 13 amino acids. CDR1 is SQVTM and CDR2 is ANQGSEA in the germline V gene. CDR3 DNA: TGCAGCGTTGAAGCCAGGGAGGGATCTGAAGCTTTCTTT. Encoded protein: CSVEAREGSEAFF.

This clone was recorded only once. The chain uses TRBV7-2 and TRBJ2-1; the match to TRBD1 covers 9 bases. The germline gives CDR1 SGHTA, CDR2 FQGNSA. The CDR3 contains 18 residues. Losses at the gene ends were 1 base for V and 4 bases for J; bases not matched to a gene: 11. CDR3 sequence: CASSLVATRQGGYNEQFF. Written as DNA, the CDR3 is TGTGCCAGCAGCTTAGTCGCGACCCGACAGGGGGGTTACAATGAGCAGTTCTTC.

This clone was recorded only once. The genes are TRBV5-1 and TRBJ2-1; unclear D gene. The V gene's germline CDR1 is SGHRS and CDR2 YFSETQ. V lost 9 bases to trimming and J lost 2 bases, with 9 bases between them. The CDR3 has 12 residues. In nucleotides, the CDR3 is TGCGCCACCCCGGAGCCCTACAATGAGCAGTTCTTC. Its translation is CATPEPYNEQFF.

CDR3 sequence (DNA): TGTGCCAGCAGTACACAGGGGCCCGGGGAGCTGTTTTTT. Amino acid sequence: CASSTQGPGELFF. The chain combines TRBV6-1 with TRBJ2-2; 7 bases line up with TRBD1. V was pared by 5 bases and J by 6 bases, with 3 bases of the junction left unmatched. CDR1 and CDR2 from the germline V gene are MNHNS and SASEGT. The CDR3 length is 13 residues.